These T cell receptor beta chains were read from a single sample in a study of prognosis after radiotherapy for stage I lung cancer. Via MiXCR, TCRdb re-called the multiplex PCR reads, giving one row per CDR3 protein. In the table there are roughly 29,000 distinct CDR3 sequences, around 29% of which are singletons. Sequenced material: PBMCs, taken before or after stereotactic body radiation therapy (not recorded which). These receptors all stem from a donor over 45 with non-small cell lung cancer. Both conserved end residues are part of each CDR3. The D gene is left open where the match is weak. Some rows have no size entry. The others give once, few or many, or a class for an expanded clone.

clone size	V gene	D gene	J gene	CDR3 length	CDR3 protein	CDR3 DNA
-	TRBV11-3	-	TRBJ2-7	16	CASSLSRSGDSYEQYF	TGTGCCAGCAGCTTATCGAGGTCGGGGGATTCCTACGAGCAGTACTTC
many	TRBV28	-	TRBJ1-5	15	CASSLVGGDNQPQHF	TGTGCCAGCAGTTTAGTAGGAGGGGACAATCAGCCCCAGCATTTT
many	TRBV12-3/TRBV12-4	-	TRBJ2-5	14	CASSLRRIQETQYF	TGTGCCAGCAGTTTAAGGCGGATCCAAGAGACCCAGTACTTC
many	TRBV12-3/TRBV12-4	-	TRBJ1-1	14	CASIQSGIRAEAFF	TGTGCCAGCATCCAATCCGGGATCAGGGCTGAAGCTTTCTTT
many	TRBV6-1	-	TRBJ1-5	15	CASSTLSDRNQPQHF	TGTGCCAGCTCCACACTGTCCGACCGCAATCAGCCCCAGCATTTT
many	TRBV6-5	TRBD1	TRBJ1-5	15	CASSYTGESNQPQHF	TGTGCCAGCAGTTATACAGGGGAAAGCAATCAGCCCCAGCATTTT
-	TRBV28	TRBD2	TRBJ2-3	17	CASSLSLLAGAGNTQYF	TGTGCCAGCAGTTTATCCCTACTAGCGGGAGCTGGGAATACGCAGTATTTT
medium-sized	TRBV27	TRBD2	TRBJ2-2	16	CASSQTSGSNTGELFF	TGTGCCAGCAGTCAAACTAGCGGGAGTAACACCGGGGAGCTGTTTTTT
many	TRBV6-5	-	TRBJ2-5	15	CASSYSRGTVETQYF	TGTGCCAGCAGTTACTCGAGGGGGACGGTGGAGACCCAGTACTTC
-	TRBV19	TRBD2	TRBJ2-3	17	CASSTWTRGRTTDTQYF	TGTGCCAGTAGTACGTGGACTAGAGGGAGGACCACAGATACACAGTATTTT
many	TRBV28	-	TRBJ2-7	14	CASSATGRHYEQYF	TGTGCCAGCAGTGCAACGGGTCGACACTACGAGCAGTACTTC
many	TRBV29-1	-	TRBJ2-7	13	CSVLRPDSYEQYF	TGCAGCGTCCTCAGACCCGATTCCTACGAGCAGTACTTC
once	TRBV6-1	-	TRBJ1-5	15	CASRDGGGDNQPQHF	TGTGCCAGCAGGGACGGGGGAGGTGACAATCAGCCCCAGCATTTT
many	TRBV19	-	TRBJ2-5	13	CASSMAFLKTQYF	TGTGCCAGTAGTATGGCCTTTTTGAAGACCCAGTACTTC
many	TRBV7-6	TRBD2	TRBJ2-1	16	CASSPRLAGGPNEQFF	TGTGCCAGCAGCCCCCGGCTAGCGGGGGGGCCGAATGAGCAGTTCTTC
many	TRBV18	-	TRBJ1-5	15	CASSPTSSSNQPQHF	TGTGCCAGCTCACCTACATCGTCTAGCAATCAGCCCCAGCATTTT
many	TRBV7-9	-	TRBJ2-2	10	CASSLSELFF	TGTGCCAGCAGCCTTTCGGAGCTGTTTTTT
many	TRBV29-1	TRBD1	TRBJ1-2	14	CSGWTGKHQYGYTF	TGCAGCGGCTGGACAGGGAAGCATCAATATGGCTACACCTTC
many	TRBV15	-	TRBJ1-2	14	CATNDPGLNYGYTF	TGTGCCACCAATGATCCGGGACTAAACTATGGCTACACCTTC
many	TRBV7-8	-	TRBJ2-1	15	CASSLRRGPNNEQFF	TGTGCCAGCAGCTTAAGGAGGGGGCCGAACAATGAGCAGTTCTTC
-	TRBV19	-	TRBJ2-5	13	CASSPRLQETQYF	TGTGCCAGTAGTCCGCGCCTTCAAGAGACCCAGTACTTC
-	TRBV6-2/TRBV6-3	-	TRBJ1-5	13	CAGSPGGFQPQHF	TGTGCCGGAAGTCCGGGGGGGTTTCAGCCCCAGCATTTT
-	TRBV30	-	TRBJ2-7	13	CAWSETSSYEQYF	TGTGCCTGGAGTGAGACTAGCTCCTACGAGCAGTACTTC
many	TRBV4-1	TRBD1	TRBJ1-4	15	CASSNTGGRDEKLFF	TGCGCCAGCAGCAATACAGGGGGCCGGGATGAAAAACTGTTTTTT
many	TRBV16	-	TRBJ2-7	13	CASSRRSPWEQYF	TGTGCCAGCAGCAGACGGTCCCCTTGGGAGCAGTACTTC
many	TRBV6-1	TRBD1	TRBJ1-5	15	CASRPGTGIAQPQHF	TGTGCCAGCAGGCCCGGGACAGGGATTGCTCAGCCCCAGCATTTT
many	TRBV19	-	TRBJ2-2	16	CASSIGGTGSAGELFF	TGTGCCAGTAGTATCGGTGGGACTGGTTCCGCCGGGGAGCTGTTTTTT
many	TRBV20-1	-	TRBJ2-4	15	CSARNGAEAKNIQYF	TGCAGTGCTAGAAATGGGGCAGAGGCCAAAAACATTCAGTACTTC